These 11 T cell receptor beta chains originate from one sample sequenced in a study of vaccination effects on CD4 cells after COVID-19. Viral peptide pools were used in the ViraFEST assay to expand antigen-specific CD4+ T cells, and sequencing came afterward. On roughly day 10 of culture, CD4+ T cells were separated out. This person caught SARS-CoV-2 sometime from March to December 2020, and PCR testing confirmed the infection. All study participants received two doses of BNT162b2 or mRNA-1273 vaccine. Here immunoSEQ multiplex PCR was the method, and the copy in TCRdb shows in-frame clones only, minus some. The repertoire holds fewer than 15,000 clones, with 73% as singletons. Antigen specificity for these receptors is unknown. Specimen: CD4+ T cells from PBMCs cultured with HCoV-NL63 spike peptides, collected after COVID-19 vaccination. These receptors were collected from a human donor who had a prior SARS-CoV-2 infection.

As for this clone: The junction departs from the called germline gene at one end, perhaps through a read error. The chain combines TRBV7-7 with TRBJ2-7, with TRBD2 matching 11 bases. This CDR3 comprises 14 residues. Germline lookup yields CDR1 SSHAT and CDR2 FNYEAQ (reference sequence). The DNA for the CDR3 is TGTGCTAGCAGCCCGGGGACTAGCGGTTACGAGCAGTACTTC. Its protein is CASSPGTSGYEQYF.

This chain uses TRBV11-2 with TRBJ2-1; TRBD2 agrees at 12 bases. V was pared by 5 bases and J by 6 bases, with 8 bases of the junction left unmatched. CDR1 and CDR2 (germline): SGHAT, FQNNGV. The CDR3 runs 16 residues. The CDR3 bases are TGTGCCAGCAGCCCCAGACTAGCGGGAGTAGGCAATGAGCAGTTCTTC. It is translated as CASSPRLAGVGNEQFF.

This clone has only one observation. The rearrangement uses TRBV5-1 and TRBJ1-1; D is unclear. CDR3 length: 14 residues. In germline, CDR1 is SGHRS, CDR2 YFSETQ. The V end was cut by 2 bases, the J end by 1 base, with 9 bases between. The DNA for the CDR3 is TGCGCCAGCAGCTTAGATGGATGGAACACTGAAGCTTTCTTT. This gives the protein CASSLDGWNTEAFF.

By sample share, this clone is medium-sized. V gene TRBV10-3 combines with J gene TRBJ2-5; 10 nucleotides align to TRBD2. The germline CDR1 and CDR2 sequences are ENHRY and SYGVKD. V was clipped by 6 bases and J by 4 bases; unmatched bases: 8. There are 15 residues in the CDR3. This CDR3 reads CAIRYGTSEGETQYF. CDR3 sequence (DNA): TGTGCCATCAGATACGGGACTAGCGAGGGAGAGACCCAGTACTTC.

The chain couples TRBV2 to TRBJ1-5, with D possibly being TRBD1 (5 bases). The V end lost 8 bases, the J end lost 0 bases, and 23 bases lay between the germline ends. CDR3 length equals 18 residues. Germline assignment: CDR1 SNHLY and CDR2 FYNNEI. CDR3 sequence: CASGDGSHRIYSNQPQHF. CDR3 DNA: TGTGCCAGCGGGGACGGGAGCCACCGGATCTATAGCAATCAGCCCCAGCATTTT.

This chain connects TRBV6-5 to TRBJ1-2; D is possibly TRBD1 (5 bases). The germline V gene encodes CDR1 MNHEY and CDR2 SVGAGI. The CDR3 consists of 13 residues. Trimming took 5 bases from V and 10 from J, leaving 17 bases between them. CDR3 in DNA: TGTGCCAGCAGTCGGACACTGTCGAGTGACTACACCTTC. Translation gives CASSRTLSSDYTF.

This clone was detected a few times. The junction shows a germline mismatch at one end, possibly a read error. The chain couples TRBV5-1 to TRBJ1-4; 7 bases agree with TRBD1. Germline V lookup: CDR1 SGHRS, CDR2 YFSETQ. CDR3 length: 14 amino acids. The CDR3 DNA follows: TGCGCCAGCAGATTACAGGGGACTAGTGAAAAACTGTTTTTT. Protein sequence: CASRLQGTSEKLFF.

The chain joins TRBV5-1 to TRBJ1-4; D call uncertain. Germline V gene lookup returns CDR1 SGHRS and CDR2 YFSETQ. The ends were cut back, 4 bases at V and 1 base at J, with 8 bases in the middle. The CDR3 has 14 amino acids. The CDR3 spells CASSQVGTNEKLFF. DNA of the CDR3: TGCGCCAGCAGCCAGGTCGGAACTAATGAAAAACTGTTTTTT.

This clone was seen a handful of times. The chain joins TRBV7-9 to TRBJ2-5; tentative D call: TRBD1 (6 bases). The CDR3 loop spans 13 amino acids. V was shortened by 3 bases and J by 10 bases, with 15 bases between the two germline ends. CDR1 is SEHNR, CDR2 FQNEAQ, per germline (reference sequence). The CDR3 spells CASSFGSRGSQYF. The CDR3 DNA reads as TGTGCCAGCAGCTTTGGGTCGAGGGGGAGCCAGTACTTC.

V gene TRBV2 combines with J gene TRBJ1-2, with D maybe TRBD1 (6 bases). V lost 4 bases, J lost 6 bases, and 12 bases lay in between. The CDR3 covers 13 residues. CDR1 is SNHLY, CDR2 FYNNEI, per germline. CDR3 in amino acids: CASSAGEADGYTF. The CDR3 DNA sequence: TGTGCCAGCAGTGCAGGGGAGGCTGATGGCTACACCTTC.

This clone has only a few counts. The V call is TRBV3-1 (or the pseudogene TRBV3-2), the J call TRBJ2-7, with TRBD2 identical over 7 bases. Germline V gene data show CDR1 as LGHDT and CDR2 as YNNKEL (reference sequence). This CDR3 is 13 amino acids long. Trimming cost V 4 bases and J 3 bases; bases outside gene matches: 3. The DNA of the CDR3 is TGTGCCAGCAGCCGCGGGGGTCTCTACGAGCAGTACTTC. It yields the protein CASSRGGLYEQYF.